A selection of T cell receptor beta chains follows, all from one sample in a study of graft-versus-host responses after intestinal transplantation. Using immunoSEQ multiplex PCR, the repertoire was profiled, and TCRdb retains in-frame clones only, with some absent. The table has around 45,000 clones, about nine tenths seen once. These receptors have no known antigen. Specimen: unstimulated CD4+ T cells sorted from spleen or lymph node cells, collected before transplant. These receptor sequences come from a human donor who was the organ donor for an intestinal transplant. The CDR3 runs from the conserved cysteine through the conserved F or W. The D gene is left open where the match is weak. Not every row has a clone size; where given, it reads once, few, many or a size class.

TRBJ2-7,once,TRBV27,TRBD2,CASSFTSGNSYEQYF,TGTGCCAGCAGCTTTACTAGCGGGAACTCCTACGAGCAGTACTTC
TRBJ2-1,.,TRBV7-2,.,CASSPGLGAYNEQFF,TGTGCCAGCAGCCCAGGGTTGGGGGCTTACAATGAGCAGTTCTTC
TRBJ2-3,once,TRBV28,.,CASRPTPEFTDTQYF,TGTGCCAGCAGGCCCACCCCCGAGTTCACAGATACGCAGTATTTT
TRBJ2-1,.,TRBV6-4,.,CASAGESHNEQFF,TGTGCCAGCGCCGGGGAATCCCACAATGAGCAGTTCTTC
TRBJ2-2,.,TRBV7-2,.,CASSLSGGGSGELFF,TGTGCCAGCAGCTTATCAGGCGGGGGCTCCGGGGAGCTGTTTTTT
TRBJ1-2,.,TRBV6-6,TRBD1,CASSYPPTGDSYGYTF,TGTGCCAGCAGTTACCCCCCAACAGGGGATTCCTATGGCTACACCTTC
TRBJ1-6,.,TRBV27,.,CASSLNRAYNSPLHF,TGTGCCAGCAGTTTAAACAGGGCGTATAATTCACCCCTCCACTTT
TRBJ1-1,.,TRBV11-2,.,CASSPITGTEAFF,TGTGCCAGCAGCCCCATAACAGGAACTGAAGCTTTCTTT
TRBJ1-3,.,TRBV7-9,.,CASSLAQGRNTIYF,TGTGCCAGCAGCTTAGCGCAGGGGAGAAACACCATATATTTT
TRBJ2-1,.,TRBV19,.,CASSTGRRGEQFF,TGTGCCAGTAGTACAGGGAGGAGAGGTGAGCAGTTCTTC
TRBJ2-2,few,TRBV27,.,CASSTYIRRGTGELFF,TGTGCCAGCAGTACTTATATCCGGCGCGGCACCGGGGAGCTGTTTTTT
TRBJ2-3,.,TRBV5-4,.,CASSPLGESSDTQYF,TGTGCCAGCAGCCCCTTAGGGGAGAGCTCAGATACGCAGTATTTT
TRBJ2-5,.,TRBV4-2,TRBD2,CASSQRTSGYYQETQYF,TGTGCCAGCAGCCAGAGGACTAGCGGGTATTACCAAGAGACCCAGTACTTC
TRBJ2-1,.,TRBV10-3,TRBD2,CAISEPTSGNYNEQFF,TGTGCCATCAGTGAGCCCACTAGCGGGAATTACAATGAGCAGTTCTTC
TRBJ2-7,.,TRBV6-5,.,CASSYGLGKQYF,TGTGCCAGCAGTTACGGGTTGGGGAAGCAGTACTTC
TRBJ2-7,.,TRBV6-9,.,CASRARRDAYEQYF,TGTGCCAGCAGGGCCCGCCGGGACGCCTACGAGCAGTACTTC
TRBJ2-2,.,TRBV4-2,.,CASSQESTGELFF,TGTGCCAGCAGCCAAGAGTCTACCGGGGAGCTGTTTTTT
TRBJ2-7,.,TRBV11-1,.,CASSFSGVYEQYF,TGTGCCAGCAGCTTTTCGGGGGTATACGAGCAGTACTTC
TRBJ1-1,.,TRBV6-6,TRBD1,CASRRTGGEAFF,TGTGCCAGCAGACGGACAGGGGGCGAGGCTTTCTTT
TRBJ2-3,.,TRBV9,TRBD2,CASSVGSSGPTDTQYF,TGTGCCAGCAGCGTCGGGAGTAGCGGGCCCACAGATACGCAGTATTTT
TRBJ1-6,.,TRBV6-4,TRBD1,CASFAGTGNSPLHF,TGTGCCAGTTTCGCCGGGACAGGGAATTCACCCCTCCACTTT
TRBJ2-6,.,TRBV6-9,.,CASSAITVSGANVLTF,TGTGCCAGCAGTGCGATAACAGTCTCTGGGGCCAACGTCCTGACTTTC
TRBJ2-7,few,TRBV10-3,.,CAISVNGNSYEQYF,TGTGCCATCAGTGTTAACGGTAACTCCTACGAGCAGTACTTC
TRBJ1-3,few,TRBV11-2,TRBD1,CASSFRQGTIYF,TGTGCCAGCAGCTTCAGACAGGGGACCATATATTTT
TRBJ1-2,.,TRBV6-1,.,CASSAQGLPYGYTF,TGTGCCAGCAGTGCTCAGGGGCTACCCTATGGCTACACCTTC
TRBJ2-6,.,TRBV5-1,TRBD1,CASSEQGAYGANVLTF,TGCGCCAGCAGCGAACAGGGGGCCTATGGGGCCAACGTCCTGACTTTC
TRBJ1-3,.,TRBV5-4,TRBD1,CASSQGAGNTIYF,TGTGCCAGCAGCCAGGGGGCTGGAAACACCATATATTTT
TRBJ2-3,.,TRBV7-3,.,CASSHSPINTDTQYF,TGTGCCAGCAGCCATTCACCCATTAACACAGATACGCAGTATTTT
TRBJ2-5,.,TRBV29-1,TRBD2,CSVDSGSKETQYF,TGCAGCGTTGACAGCGGGAGTAAAGAGACCCAGTACTTC
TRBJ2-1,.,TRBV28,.,CASIEAGPAYNEQFF,TGTGCCAGCATCGAAGCAGGGCCCGCCTACAATGAGCAGTTCTTC
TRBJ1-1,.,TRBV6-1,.,CASSKHRDDTEAFF,TGTGCCAGCAGTAAGCACAGGGACGACACTGAAGCTTTCTTT
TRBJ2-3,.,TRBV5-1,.,CASSLGADTQYF,TGCGCCAGCAGCTTGGGGGCAGATACGCAGTATTTT
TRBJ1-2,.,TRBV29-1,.,CSVEGGRALFDYGYTF,TGCAGCGTTGAAGGGGGCAGGGCATTATTTGACTATGGCTACACCTTC
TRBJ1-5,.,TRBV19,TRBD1,CATRDSRRGNQPQHF,TGTGCCACCCGGGACAGTCGTAGGGGCAATCAGCCCCAGCATTTT